The clone carrying this T cell receptor (beta chain) appeared a single time. The sample has other DNA sequences that encode this CDR3 too. This record comes from a study of blood T cell repertoires in COVID-19. Study in general: COVID-19 samples, acute and convalescent, were from the United States, Italy and Spain. Sources were T cells, B-cell-depleted T cells, or PBMCs; the material itself was cDNA or gDNA.

In the original workflow: Estimation of nucleated cell counts relied on the amplification of reference gene primers. Produced via immunoSEQ multiplex PCR; TCRdb's table is partial and in-frame only. That table supplies the V and J calls and clone size; D and trimming were determined from the DNA. The sample includes under 75,000 clones, roughly 80% seen only once; the top ten take 4.5% to 7%. CDR1 SGHNT and CDR2 YYREEE come from the germline V gene (reference sequence). V lost 4 bases and J lost 4; bases outside the gene matches: 15. This CDR3 spans 18 amino acids. The sequenced sample consisted of peripheral blood. The sequence was obtained from a woman in her 70s with acute or convalescent COVID-19. The chain is built from TRBV5-4 and TRBJ2-3; 10 bases line up with TRBD2. CDR3 nucleotide sequence: TGTGCCAGCAGCGGACAACTAGCGGGGCGATCCTCTGCAGATACGCAGTATTTT. Its translation: CASSGQLAGRSSADTQYF.